This record concerns one T cell receptor beta chain sequence. This clone has just a few counts. No antigen is known for it. Within one base of it there is no much larger clone, and no base qualities were kept. The data belong to a study of beta chain features in type 1 diabetes listed by TCRdb under 2018. With respect to the entire study: No differences in mean age, gender distribution, total cell number or subset yield were found between patients and healthy donors. In the study, recently diagnosed type 1 diabetes patients and matched healthy donors were compared on the TCRB repertoires of their sorted circulating CD4+ T cell subsets. A total of 85 million to 140 million sorted cells were examined across all samples, and a strong correlation was observed between cell number per subset and RNA yield. Whereas all 30 or so donors provided naive and central memory subsets, regulatory and stem cell-like memory subsets were isolated from just 8 patients and about 8 healthy donors. The full study reports these points: Naive, central memory and regulatory TCRB repertoires appeared more similar among patients than among healthy donors. Only small numbers of individuals were included in the HLA sub-analyses, which left unresolved whether HLA type had any influence on TCRB rearrangement. A moderate but significant shortening of TCRB CDR3 length was observed in type 1 diabetes patients in all four CD4+ subsets. Shorter templates might have been favored by PCR, but patient and control samples were amplified and corrected together, so both groups would have been affected equally by any skew. At VDJ recombination sites, patients with type 1 diabetes made fewer insertions and deleted more nucleotides, a pattern implying thymic rearrangement abnormalities. Because cDNA was sequenced instead of genomic DNA, activated cells with high expression could be over-represented, although the groups did not differ in activation or CD3 levels.

The High Capacity cDNA Reverse Transcription Kit was used to reverse transcribe all of the isolated RNA, meaning that expressed TCRB transcripts were what got sequenced. Naive, central memory and regulatory T cell samples underwent deep immunoSEQ sequencing, averaging around 4 million total reads per sample. Sorted cells were lysed in RLT buffer, and RNA was extracted using DNase-treated RNeasy Micro or Mini kits according to cell number. Each cell subset was processed separately to prevent cross-contamination, with patient and healthy donor samples processed together. Using the immunoSEQ multiplex PCR, TCRB sequences were amplified from cDNA into 87-bp fragments spanning the CDR3 region. Sequencing of the amplicons was performed on the Illumina HiSeq platform. The published analysis was carried out like this. PCR bias was computationally corrected using synthetic template baselines, reads within Hamming distance 2 were collapsed, and singletons that could not be merged were discarded. Reads were aligned against IMGT so that V, D and J genes, CDR3 length and insertions or deletions at six rearrangement sites could be assigned. Within each subset, clonotype counts were normalized to the number of sorted cells before true diversity and Gini coefficients were calculated with the tcR R package. The overlap coefficient, calculated on TCRB nucleotide sequences, was used to measure repertoire sharing. In TCRdb, the immuneACCESS table is reduced to in-frame sequences with V and J assigned. These tables do not hold every clone; where another copy was compared, an unresolved V gene accounts for under half, and the others remain unexplained. V and J calls and clone size are given by that table; D and trimming were obtained from the DNA. The sample records about 140,000 clones, roughly 9.7% of which are singletons. In total, the top ten clones hold 0.55% to 0.75% of the sample.

Each donor gave one peripheral blood draw, averaging approximately 110 mL, which was collected into heparinised tubes. A BD FACSAria II and a panel including CD45RO, CCR7, CD25, CD127, CD95 and CD27 were used to sort naive, central memory, regulatory and stem cell-like memory CD4+ T cells. Purity was above 98% for every sorted population. PBMCs were separated immediately by Lymphoprep density gradient centrifugation and were stained directly, without being cultured. To minimize batch effects, samples were stained and sorted in pairs, one healthy donor with one patient per experiment. From its cysteine to its phenylalanine, the CDR3 spans 14 amino acids. The DNA shown is the 42-base CDR3, in frame from base 1. V sheds 0 bases and J sheds 3 bases, leaving 9 bases between their ends. Via the germline V gene, CDR1 is MNHEY and CDR2 SVGAGI.

The chain is made from TRBV6-5 and TRBJ2-7; the D gene is perhaps TRBD1, on 5 matching bases. The sample was central memory CD4+ T cells from blood. This sequence was found in a woman in her forties in good health. The nucleotides read TGTGCCAGCAGTTACTCGAATCAGGGCTACGAGCAGTACTTC. This yields the protein CASSYSNQGYEQYF.